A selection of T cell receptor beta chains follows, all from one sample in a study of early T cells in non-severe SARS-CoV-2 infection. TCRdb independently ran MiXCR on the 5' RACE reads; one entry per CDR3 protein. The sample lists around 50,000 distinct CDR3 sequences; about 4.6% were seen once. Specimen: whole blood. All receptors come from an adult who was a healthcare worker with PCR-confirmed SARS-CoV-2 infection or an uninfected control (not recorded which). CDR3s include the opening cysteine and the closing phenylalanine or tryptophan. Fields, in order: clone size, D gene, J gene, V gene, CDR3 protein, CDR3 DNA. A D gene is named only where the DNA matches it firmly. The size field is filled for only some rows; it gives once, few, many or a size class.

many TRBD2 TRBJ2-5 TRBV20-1 CSAPGAGVRETQYF TGCAGTGCTCCCGGGGCGGGGGTAAGGGAGACCCAGTACTTC
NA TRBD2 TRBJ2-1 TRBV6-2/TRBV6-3 CASSSSGLRTYNEQFF TGTGCCAGCAGTTCATCGGGACTACGAACGTACAATGAGCAGTTCTTC
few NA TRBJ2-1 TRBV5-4 CASSSTGGGRDNEQFF TGTGCCAGCAGCTCGACGGGGGGCGGACGGGACAATGAGCAGTTCTTC
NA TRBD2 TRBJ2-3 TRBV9 CASGIAGLTDTQYF TGTGCCAGCGGGATAGCGGGGCTCACAGATACGCAGTATTTT
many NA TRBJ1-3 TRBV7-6 CASSFQNHNSGNTIYF TGTGCCAGCAGCTTCCAAAACCATAACTCTGGAAACACCATATATTTT
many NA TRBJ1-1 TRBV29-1 CSVVQGWGTEAFF TGCAGCGTTGTACAGGGATGGGGCACTGAAGCTTTCTTT
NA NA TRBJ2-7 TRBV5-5 CASSLGPLSYEQYF TGTGCCAGCAGCTTGGGGCCGCTATCCTACGAGCAGTACTTC
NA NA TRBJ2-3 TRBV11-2 CASSSLGGGTDTQYF TGTGCCAGCAGCTCCCTTGGCGGGGGCACAGATACGCAGTATTTT
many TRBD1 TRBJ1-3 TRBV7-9 CASSLGQGIGTIYF TGTGCCAGCAGCTTGGGACAGGGGATTGGCACCATATATTTT
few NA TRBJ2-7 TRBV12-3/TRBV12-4 CASSLDQGPYEQYF TGTGCCAGCAGTTTGGATCAGGGACCTTACGAGCAGTACTTC
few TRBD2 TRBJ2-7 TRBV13 CASSLRTSGRALGEQYF TGTGCCAGCAGCCTACGGACTAGCGGGAGGGCCTTGGGGGAGCAGTACTTC
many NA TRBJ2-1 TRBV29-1 CSVGHNNNEQFF TGCAGCGTTGGACACAACAACAATGAGCAGTTCTTC
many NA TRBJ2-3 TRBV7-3 CASSSEQGGTDTQYF TGTGCCAGCAGCTCAGAACAGGGTGGCACAGATACGCAGTATTTT
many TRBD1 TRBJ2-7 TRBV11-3 CASSMDRDHEQYF TGTGCCAGCAGCATGGACAGGGACCACGAGCAGTACTTC
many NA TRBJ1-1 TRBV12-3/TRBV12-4 CASSLVALGTEAFF TGTGCCAGCAGTTTGGTGGCGTTGGGCACTGAAGCTTTCTTT
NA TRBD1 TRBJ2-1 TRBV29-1 CSVEDLSRTGDLFSYNEQFF TGCAGCGTTGAAGATCTTAGTCGGACAGGGGACTTGTTCTCCTACAATGAGCAGTTCTTC
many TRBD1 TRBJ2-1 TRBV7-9 CASSPRTGGTKNYNEQFF TGTGCCAGCAGCCCTCGGACAGGGGGGACAAAGAACTACAATGAGCAGTTCTTC
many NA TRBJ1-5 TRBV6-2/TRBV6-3 CASSPQGQASNQPQHF TGTGCCAGCAGTCCGCAGGGGCAGGCCAGCAATCAGCCCCAGCATTTT
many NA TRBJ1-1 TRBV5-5 CASSWDGLNTEAFF TGTGCCAGCAGCTGGGACGGATTGAACACTGAAGCTTTCTTT
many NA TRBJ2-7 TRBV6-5 CASMAGLGAYEQYF TGTGCCAGCATGGCGGGACTTGGGGCCTACGAGCAGTACTTC
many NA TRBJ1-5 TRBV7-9 CASSSDENQPQHF TGTGCCAGCAGCAGCGACGAAAACCAGCCCCAGCATTTT
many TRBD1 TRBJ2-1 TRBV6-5 CASSYSGTGPYNEQFF TGTGCCAGCAGTTACAGTGGGACAGGGCCCTACAATGAGCAGTTCTTC
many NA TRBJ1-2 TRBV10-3 CAISESTSLRFYGYTF TGTGCCATCAGTGAGTCGACAAGTCTCCGGTTCTATGGCTACACCTTC
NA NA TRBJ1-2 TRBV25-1 CASSEWSSNYGYTF TGTGCCAGCAGTGAATGGAGTTCTAACTATGGCTACACCTTC
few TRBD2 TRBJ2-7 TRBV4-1 CASSLFTSGLYEQYF TGCGCCAGCAGCCTCTTCACTAGCGGGCTTTACGAGCAGTACTTC
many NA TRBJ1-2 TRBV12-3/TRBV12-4 CASSPNWDYGYTF TGTGCCAGCAGCCCTAACTGGGACTATGGCTACACCTTC
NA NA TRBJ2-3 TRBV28 CASSLKPDTQYF TGTGCCAGCAGTTTAAAGCCAGATACGCAGTATTTT
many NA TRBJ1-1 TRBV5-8 CASSLGLGPNTEAFF TGTGCCAGCAGCTTGGGTCTGGGACCGAACACTGAAGCTTTCTTT
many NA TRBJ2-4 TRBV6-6 CASSYSASPKINIQYF TGTGCCAGCAGTTATTCCGCCAGCCCCAAAATAAACATTCAGTACTTC
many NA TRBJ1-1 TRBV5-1 CASSLPSNKRVSEAFF TGCGCCAGCAGCTTGCCTTCAAATAAGAGGGTTTCTGAAGCTTTCTTT
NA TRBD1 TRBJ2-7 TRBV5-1 CASSWTGRGYEQYF TGCGCCAGCAGCTGGACAGGGCGCGGGTACGAGCAGTACTTC
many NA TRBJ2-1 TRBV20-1 CSATRQSFRNEQFF TGCAGTGCTACAAGACAGTCTTTCCGCAATGAGCAGTTCTTC
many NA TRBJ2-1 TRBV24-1 CATSDLRAGEYNEQFF TGTGCCACCAGTGATTTAAGGGCAGGGGAATACAATGAGCAGTTCTTC
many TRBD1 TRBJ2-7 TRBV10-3 CAISEGTGGYEQYF TGTGCCATCAGTGAGGGGACAGGGGGCTACGAGCAGTACTTC
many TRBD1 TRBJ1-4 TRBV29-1 CSVESGTGNEKLFF TGCAGCGTTGAGTCCGGGACAGGGAATGAAAAACTGTTTTTT
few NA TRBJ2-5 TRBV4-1 CASSQMETQYF TGCGCCAGCAGCCAGATGGAGACCCAGTACTTC
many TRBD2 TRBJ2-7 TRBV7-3 CASSLRTSGRAYEQYF TGTGCCAGCAGCCTCCGGACTAGCGGCAGGGCCTACGAGCAGTACTTC
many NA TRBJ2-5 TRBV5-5 CASSLEGPLRGTQYF TGTGCCAGCAGCTTAGAGGGACCCCTTCGTGGGACCCAGTACTTC